Described below is a single TCR beta chain sequence and its context. Membership in each cohort depended on participant-reported clinical history. This sample was taken from a study of blood T cell repertoires in COVID-19. Libraries were prepared by immunoSEQ multiplex PCR; TCRdb keeps only in-frame clonotypes and omits some of them. Of around 140,000 clones listed, 78% are singletons. The source material was PBMCs or T cells enriched from blood (not recorded which). The clonotype comes from a woman aged 50 to 65 who had recovered from COVID-19.

The CDR3 region has the DNA TGTGCCAGCAGTAGACAGGGGCCTATTTACGAGCAGTACTTC. Protein sequence: CASSRQGPIYEQYF. This chain uses TRBV28 with TRBJ2-7; TRBD1 aligns across 8 bases. Germline CDR1 is MDHEN and CDR2 is SYDVKM. The ends lost 5 bases at V and 4 bases at J; junction bases unmatched: 7. The CDR3 runs 14 residues.